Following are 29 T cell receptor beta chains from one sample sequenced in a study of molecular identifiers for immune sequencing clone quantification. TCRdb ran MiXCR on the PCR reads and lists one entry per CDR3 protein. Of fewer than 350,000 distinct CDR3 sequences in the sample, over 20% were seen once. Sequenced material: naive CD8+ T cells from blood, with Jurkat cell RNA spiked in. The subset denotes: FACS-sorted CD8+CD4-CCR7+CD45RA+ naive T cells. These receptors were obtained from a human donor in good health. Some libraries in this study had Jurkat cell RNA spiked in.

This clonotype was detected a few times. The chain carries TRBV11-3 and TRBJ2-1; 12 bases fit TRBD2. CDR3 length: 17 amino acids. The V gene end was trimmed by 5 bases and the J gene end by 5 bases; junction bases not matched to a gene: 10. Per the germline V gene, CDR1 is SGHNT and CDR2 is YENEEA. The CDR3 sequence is CASSPGLAGPYDNEQFF. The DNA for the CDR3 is TGTGCCAGCAGCCCGGGACTAGCGGGCCCGTACGACAATGAGCAGTTCTTC.

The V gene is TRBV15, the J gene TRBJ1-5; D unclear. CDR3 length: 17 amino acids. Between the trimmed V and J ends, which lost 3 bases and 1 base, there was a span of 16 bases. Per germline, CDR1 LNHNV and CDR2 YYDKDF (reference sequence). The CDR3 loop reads CATSRAVYGLSNQPQHF. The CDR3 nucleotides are TGTGCCACCAGCAGGGCGGTCTACGGGTTAAGCAATCAGCCCCAGCATTTT.

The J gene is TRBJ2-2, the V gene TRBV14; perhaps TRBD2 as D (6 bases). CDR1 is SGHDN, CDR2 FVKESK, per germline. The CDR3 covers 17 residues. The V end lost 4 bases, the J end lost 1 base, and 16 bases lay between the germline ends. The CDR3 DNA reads TGTGCCAGCAGCCCACTAGGCGCGGGAAGGAACACCGGGGAGCTGTTTTTT. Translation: CASSPLGAGRNTGELFF.

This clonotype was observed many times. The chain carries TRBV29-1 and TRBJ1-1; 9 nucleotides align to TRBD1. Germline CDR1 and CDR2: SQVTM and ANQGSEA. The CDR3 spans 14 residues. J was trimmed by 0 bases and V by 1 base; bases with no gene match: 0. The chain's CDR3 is CSVEGTGVNTEAFF. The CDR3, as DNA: TGCAGCGTTGAAGGGACAGGGGTGAACACTGAAGCTTTCTTT.

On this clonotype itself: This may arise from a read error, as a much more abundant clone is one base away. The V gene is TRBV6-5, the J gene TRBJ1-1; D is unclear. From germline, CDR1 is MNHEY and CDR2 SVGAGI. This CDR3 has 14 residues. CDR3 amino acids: CASSYGQLSTEASF. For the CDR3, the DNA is TGTGCCAGCAGTTACGGCCAATTGTCAACTGAAGCTTCCTTT.

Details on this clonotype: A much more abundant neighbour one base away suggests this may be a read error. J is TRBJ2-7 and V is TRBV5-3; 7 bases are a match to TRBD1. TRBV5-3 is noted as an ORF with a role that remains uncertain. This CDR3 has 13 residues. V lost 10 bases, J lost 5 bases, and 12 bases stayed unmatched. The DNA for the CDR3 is TGTGCCGGCAGCGGCCCGACAGGGAACGAGCAGTACTTC. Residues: CAGSGPTGNEQYF.

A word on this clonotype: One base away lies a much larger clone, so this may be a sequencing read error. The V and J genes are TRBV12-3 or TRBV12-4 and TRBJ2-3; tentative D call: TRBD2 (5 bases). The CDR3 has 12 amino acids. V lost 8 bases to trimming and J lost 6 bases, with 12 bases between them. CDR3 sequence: CASGSSWDTQYF. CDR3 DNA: TGTGCCAGCGGGAGCTCCTGGGATACGCAGTATTTT.

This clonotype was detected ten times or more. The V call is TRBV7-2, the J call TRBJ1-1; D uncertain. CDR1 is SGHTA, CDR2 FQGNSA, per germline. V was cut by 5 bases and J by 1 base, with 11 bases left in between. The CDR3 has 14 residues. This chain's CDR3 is CASSPRSGNTEAFF. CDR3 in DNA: TGTGCCAGCAGCCCCAGATCCGGGAACACTGAAGCTTTCTTT.

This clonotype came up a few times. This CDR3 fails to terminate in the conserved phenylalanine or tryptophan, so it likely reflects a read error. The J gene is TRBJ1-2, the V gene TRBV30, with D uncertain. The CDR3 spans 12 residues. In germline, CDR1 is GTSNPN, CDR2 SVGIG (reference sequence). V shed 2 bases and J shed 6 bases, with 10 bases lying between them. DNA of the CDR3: TGTGCCTGGAGTAACGTGAAGGATGGCTACACCCTC. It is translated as CAWSNVKDGYTL.

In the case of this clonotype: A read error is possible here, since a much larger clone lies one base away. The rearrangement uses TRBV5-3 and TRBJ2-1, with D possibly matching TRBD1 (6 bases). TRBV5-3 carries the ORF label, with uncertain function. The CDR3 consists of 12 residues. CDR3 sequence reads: CASSLAGTEQFF. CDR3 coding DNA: TGTGCCAGCAGCTTGGCTGGGACAGAGCAGTTCTTC.

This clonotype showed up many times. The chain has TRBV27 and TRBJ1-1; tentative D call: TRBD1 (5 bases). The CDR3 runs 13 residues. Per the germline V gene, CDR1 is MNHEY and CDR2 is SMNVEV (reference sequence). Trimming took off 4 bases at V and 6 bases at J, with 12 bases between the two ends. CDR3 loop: CASSYQGASEAFF. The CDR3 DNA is TGTGCCAGCAGTTATCAGGGCGCGTCTGAAGCTTTCTTT.

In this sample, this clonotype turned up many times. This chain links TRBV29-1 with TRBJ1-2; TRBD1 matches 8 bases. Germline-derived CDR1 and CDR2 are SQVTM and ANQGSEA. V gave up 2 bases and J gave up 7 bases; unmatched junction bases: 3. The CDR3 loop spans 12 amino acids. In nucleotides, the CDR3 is TGCAGCGTTGAATCAGGGGGCGTTGGCTACACCTTC. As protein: CSVESGGVGYTF.

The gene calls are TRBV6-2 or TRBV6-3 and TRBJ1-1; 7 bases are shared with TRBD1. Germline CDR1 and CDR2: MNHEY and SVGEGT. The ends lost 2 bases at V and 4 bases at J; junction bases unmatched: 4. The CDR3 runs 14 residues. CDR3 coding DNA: TGTGCCAGCAGTTACCACGCAGGGGGCACTGAAGCTTTCTTT. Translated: CASSYHAGGTEAFF.

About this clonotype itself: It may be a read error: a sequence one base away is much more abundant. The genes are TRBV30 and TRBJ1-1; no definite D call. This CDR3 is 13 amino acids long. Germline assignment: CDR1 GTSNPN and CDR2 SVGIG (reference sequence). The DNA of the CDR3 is TGTGCCTGGAGCGCCAGTCACAACACTGAAGCTTCCTTT. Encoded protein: CAWSASHNTEASF. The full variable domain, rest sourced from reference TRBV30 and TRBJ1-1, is SQTIHQWPATLVQPVGSPLSLECTVEGTSNPNLYWYRQAAGRGLQLLFYSVGIGQISSEVPQNLSASRPQDRQFILSSKKLLLSDSGFYLCAWSASHNTEASFGQGTRLTVV.

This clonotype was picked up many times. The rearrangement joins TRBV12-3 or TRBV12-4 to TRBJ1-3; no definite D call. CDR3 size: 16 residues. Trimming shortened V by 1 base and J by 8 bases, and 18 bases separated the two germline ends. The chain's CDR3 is CASSLGGVLRLDTIYF. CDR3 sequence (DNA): TGTGCCAGCAGTTTAGGCGGGGTTCTCAGATTGGACACCATATATTTT.

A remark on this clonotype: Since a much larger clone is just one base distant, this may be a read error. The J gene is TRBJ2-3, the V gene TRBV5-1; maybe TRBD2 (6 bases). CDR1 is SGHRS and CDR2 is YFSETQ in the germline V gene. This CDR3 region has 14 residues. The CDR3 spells CAGSLVGGVDTQYF. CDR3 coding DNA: TGCGCCGGCAGCTTGGTCGGGGGAGTAGATACGCAGTATTTT.

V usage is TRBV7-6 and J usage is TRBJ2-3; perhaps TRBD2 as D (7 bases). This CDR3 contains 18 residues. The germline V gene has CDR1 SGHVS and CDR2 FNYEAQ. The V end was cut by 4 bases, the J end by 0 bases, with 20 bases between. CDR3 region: CASSWGGGHLRSTDTQYF. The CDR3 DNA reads TGTGCCAGCAGCTGGGGGGGGGGCCACCTTCGGAGCACAGATACGCAGTATTTT.

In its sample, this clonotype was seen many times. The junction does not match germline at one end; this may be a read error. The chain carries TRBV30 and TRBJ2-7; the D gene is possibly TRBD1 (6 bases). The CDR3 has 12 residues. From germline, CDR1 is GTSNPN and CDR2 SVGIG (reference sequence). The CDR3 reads CAWSVLFGDISF. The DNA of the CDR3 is TGTGCCTGGAGTGTACTTTTTGGGGACATAAGCTTC.

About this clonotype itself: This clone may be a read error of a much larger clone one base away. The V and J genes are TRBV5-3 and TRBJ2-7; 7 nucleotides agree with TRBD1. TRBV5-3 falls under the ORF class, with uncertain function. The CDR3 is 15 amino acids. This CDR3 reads CASSQGQAASFEQYF. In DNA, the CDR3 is TGTGCCAGCAGCCAAGGACAGGCGGCCTCCTTCGAGCAGTACTTC.

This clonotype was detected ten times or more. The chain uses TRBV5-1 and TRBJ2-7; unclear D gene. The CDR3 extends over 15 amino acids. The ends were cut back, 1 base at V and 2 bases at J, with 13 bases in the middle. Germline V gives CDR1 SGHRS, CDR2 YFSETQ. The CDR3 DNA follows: TGCGCCAGCAGCTTGAAGTCTCCGTACCCCTACGAGCAGTACTTC. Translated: CASSLKSPYPYEQYF.

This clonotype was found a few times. CDR3 protein: CASSLVGDNQPQHF. The CDR3 coding sequence is TGTGCCAGCAGCTTGGTTGGGGACAATCAGCCCCAGCATTTT. V and J are TRBV5-4 and TRBJ1-5; D remains unclear. V shed 0 bases and J shed 3 bases, with 7 bases lying between them. In germline, CDR1 is SGHNT, CDR2 YYREEE (reference sequence). The CDR3 contains 14 residues.

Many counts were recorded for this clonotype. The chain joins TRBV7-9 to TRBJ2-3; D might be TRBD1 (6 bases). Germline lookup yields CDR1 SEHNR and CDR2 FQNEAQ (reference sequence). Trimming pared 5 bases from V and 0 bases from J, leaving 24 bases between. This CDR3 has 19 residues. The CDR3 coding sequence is TGTGCCAGCAGCACACACAGGGTTACCAAAGTCTTCAGCACAGATACGCAGTATTTT. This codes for CASSTHRVTKVFSTDTQYF.

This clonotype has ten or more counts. The CDR3 sequence is CSVLGQGEQGYTF. CDR3 DNA sequence: TGCAGCGTCCTGGGACAGGGTGAGCAGGGCTACACCTTC. The chain is built from TRBV29-1 and TRBJ1-2; TRBD1 matches 9 bases. CDR1 SQVTM and CDR2 ANQGSEA come from the germline V gene. This CDR3 has 13 residues. J was trimmed by 8 bases and V by 6 bases; bases with no gene match: 10.

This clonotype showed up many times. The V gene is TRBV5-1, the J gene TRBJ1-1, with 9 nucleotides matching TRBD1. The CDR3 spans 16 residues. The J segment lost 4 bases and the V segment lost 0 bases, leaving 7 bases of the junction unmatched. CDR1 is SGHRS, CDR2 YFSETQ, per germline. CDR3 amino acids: CASSLGRDRATTEAFF. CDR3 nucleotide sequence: TGCGCCAGCAGCTTGGGACGGGACAGGGCGACCACTGAAGCTTTCTTT.

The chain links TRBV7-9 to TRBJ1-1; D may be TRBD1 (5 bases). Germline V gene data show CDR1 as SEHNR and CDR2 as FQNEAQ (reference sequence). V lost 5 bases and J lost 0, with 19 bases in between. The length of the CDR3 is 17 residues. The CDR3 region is CASSNIKTENMNTEAFF. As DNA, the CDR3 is TGTGCCAGCAGCAACATTAAGACAGAAAATATGAACACTGAAGCTTTCTTT.

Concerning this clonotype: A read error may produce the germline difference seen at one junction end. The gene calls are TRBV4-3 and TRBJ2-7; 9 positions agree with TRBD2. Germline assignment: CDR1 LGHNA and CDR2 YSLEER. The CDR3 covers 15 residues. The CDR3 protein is CASGQRPSGKDEQYF. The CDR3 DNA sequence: TGCGCCAGCGGCCAAAGGCCTAGCGGGAAGGACGAGCAGTACTTC.

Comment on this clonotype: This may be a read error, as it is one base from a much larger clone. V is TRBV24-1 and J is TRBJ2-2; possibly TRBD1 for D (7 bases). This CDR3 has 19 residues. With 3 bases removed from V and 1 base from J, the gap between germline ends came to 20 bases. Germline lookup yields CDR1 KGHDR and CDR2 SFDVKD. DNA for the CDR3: TGTGCCACCAGTGATGCGGGACAGCCCTTTAACTTGAACACCGGGGAGCTGTTTTTT. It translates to CATSDAGQPFNLNTGELFF.

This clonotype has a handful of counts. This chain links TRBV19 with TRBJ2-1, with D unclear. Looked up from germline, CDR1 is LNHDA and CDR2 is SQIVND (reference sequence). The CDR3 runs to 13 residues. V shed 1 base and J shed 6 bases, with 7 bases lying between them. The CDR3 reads CASSIAIVNEQFF. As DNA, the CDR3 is TGTGCCAGTAGTATAGCGATTGTCAATGAGCAGTTCTTC.

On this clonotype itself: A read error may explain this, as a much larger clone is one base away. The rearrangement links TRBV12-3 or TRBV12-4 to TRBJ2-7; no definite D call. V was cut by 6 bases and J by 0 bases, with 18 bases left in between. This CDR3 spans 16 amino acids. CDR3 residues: CASSTTRNISSYEQYF. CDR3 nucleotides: TGTGCCAGCAGCACAACTCGGAACATAAGCTCCTACGAGCAGTACTTC.